These T cell receptor beta chains were read from a single sample in a study of cytomegalovirus exposure and HLA in healthy donors. Some clones are missing from TCRdb's copy, which holds only in-frame ones; the method was immunoSEQ multiplex PCR. Of 100,000 or so clones listed, under 85% are singletons. Sequences were obtained from PBMCs. The receptor source for this set is a man in his thirties or forties in good health and CMV-seronegative. The CDR3 runs from the conserved cysteine through the conserved F or W. The D gene is left open where the match is weak. A row's size may be missing; if present it is once, few, many or a size class.

clone_size j_call v_call d_call cdr3_aa cdr3_nt
NA TRBJ2-7 TRBV11-2 NA CASTLGTYSYEQYF TGTGCCAGCACCCTCGGGACATACTCCTACGAGCAGTACTTC
NA TRBJ1-5 TRBV19 NA CASSIGGAVGNQPQHF TGTGCCAGTAGTATCGGGGGGGCGGTGGGCAATCAGCCCCAGCATTTT
few TRBJ1-2 TRBV10-1 NA CASSDRTNYGYTF TGCGCCAGCAGTGACAGGACAAACTATGGCTACACCTTC
NA TRBJ2-1 TRBV7-9 TRBD2 CASSRAGLAGDGEQFF TGTGCCAGCAGCCGAGCAGGACTAGCGGGAGATGGTGAGCAGTTCTTC
NA TRBJ2-7 TRBV29-1 TRBD1 CSVEDRALGTGRYEQYF TGCAGCGTTGAAGATAGGGCCCTCGGGACAGGGAGATACGAGCAGTACTTC
NA TRBJ2-1 TRBV12-5 NA CASGLVPRNNEQFF TGTGCTAGTGGTTTGGTACCCAGAAACAATGAGCAGTTCTTC
NA TRBJ2-7 TRBV10-2 NA CASRRTGTANYEQYF TGCGCCAGCAGACGTACAGGGACCGCTAACTACGAGCAGTACTTC
NA TRBJ1-6 TRBV10-1 TRBD1 CASGTGESPLHF TGCGCCAGCGGTACAGGGGAATCACCCCTCCACTTT
NA TRBJ2-7 TRBV29-1 TRBD2 CSVMTSGEQYF TGCAGCGTTATGACTAGCGGGGAGCAGTACTTC
NA TRBJ2-1 TRBV4-3 TRBD1 CASSQDLPGQSYNEQFF TGCGCCAGCAGCCAAGACCTTCCGGGACAGAGCTACAATGAGCAGTTCTTC
NA TRBJ1-2 TRBV7-9 TRBD1 CASSFSGTGGGGYTF TGTGCCAGCAGCTTTTCCGGGACAGGGGGCGGTGGCTACACCTTC
few TRBJ1-5 TRBV28 NA CASRDPGGSSNQPQHF TGTGCCAGCAGAGACCCCGGGGGGTCTAGCAATCAGCCCCAGCATTTT
NA TRBJ2-5 TRBV18 TRBD2 CASSLETSGSAGETQYF TGTGCCAGCTCACTCGAGACTAGCGGGTCCGCCGGGGAGACCCAGTACTTC
few TRBJ1-1 TRBV6-5 NA CASRRDRVTEAFF TGTGCCAGCAGAAGAGATAGAGTCACTGAAGCTTTCTTT
NA TRBJ2-7 TRBV10-1 NA CARGLDLTAGVTYEQYF TGCGCCAGGGGTTTAGACCTTACCGCGGGTGTGACCTACGAGCAGTACTTC
NA TRBJ2-6 TRBV21-1 NA CASSKGTGSGANVLTF TGTGCCAGCAGCAAAGGGACAGGCTCTGGGGCCAACGTCCTGACTTTC
NA TRBJ2-1 TRBV28 NA CASSLGGSKEQFF TGTGCCAGCAGTTTGGGTGGGAGTAAAGAGCAGTTCTTC
NA TRBJ2-2 TRBV25-1 TRBD2 CASSVIAGGPETGELFF TGTGCCAGCAGTGTAATAGCGGGAGGGCCGGAAACCGGGGAGCTGTTTTTT
once TRBJ2-3 TRBV5-1 NA CASSFDMGARYTQYF TGCGCCAGCAGCTTTGATATGGGGGCGAGATATACGCAGTATTTT
few TRBJ2-7 TRBV28 NA CASSQPGYEQYF TGTGCCAGCAGCCAACCAGGTTACGAGCAGTACTTC
NA TRBJ1-1 TRBV7-9 TRBD1 CASGQTGGSNTEAFF TGTGCCAGCGGACAGACAGGGGGGAGTAACACTGAAGCTTTCTTT
NA TRBJ1-2 TRBV6-6 NA CASSYPGNYGYTF TGTGCCAGCAGTTACCCAGGGAACTATGGCTACACCTTC
NA TRBJ2-3 TRBV30 TRBD1 CAWIGDKTGVGTDTQYF TGTGCCTGGATCGGAGACAAGACAGGGGTAGGAACAGATACGCAGTATTTT
NA TRBJ1-1 TRBV28 NA CASIPAGNQAFF TGTGCCAGCATCCCCGCAGGAAACCAAGCTTTCTTT
NA TRBJ1-1 TRBV18 NA CASSPEYANTEAFF TGTGCCAGCTCACCGGAGTACGCAAACACTGAAGCTTTCTTT
NA TRBJ1-1 TRBV30 NA CAWSALRTEAFF TGTGCCTGGAGCGCTCTGAGAACTGAAGCTTTCTTT
NA TRBJ2-1 TRBV2 TRBD2 CASTNGLAGEQFF TGTGCCAGCACCAACGGGCTAGCGGGTGAGCAGTTCTTC
NA TRBJ2-4 TRBV6-6 NA CASRPRRAKNIQYF TGTGCCAGCAGGCCTCGGAGGGCCAAAAACATTCAGTACTTC
NA TRBJ2-1 TRBV5-6 NA CASSLAYQDEQFF TGTGCCAGCAGCTTGGCATATCAGGATGAGCAGTTCTTC
NA TRBJ2-1 TRBV28 NA CASSLLGKGGYNEQFF TGTGCCAGCAGTTTATTGGGGAAGGGGGGGTACAATGAGCAGTTCTTC
NA TRBJ1-1 TRBV29-1 TRBD1 CSVETGGRAEAFF TGCAGCGTTGAAACAGGGGGAAGAGCTGAAGCTTTCTTT
NA TRBJ2-1 TRBV5-4 TRBD2 CASSDTSVYNEQFF TGTGCCAGCAGCGATACTAGCGTTTACAATGAGCAGTTCTTC
NA TRBJ2-5 TRBV18 NA CASSLDQGLETQYF TGTGCCAGCTCACTCGATCAGGGATTGGAGACCCAGTACTTC
NA TRBJ2-2 TRBV7-9 TRBD1 CASSLGTGNTGELFF TGTGCCAGCAGCTTGGGGACAGGGAACACCGGGGAGCTGTTTTTT